This T cell receptor (beta chain) was obtained from a study of blood T cell repertoires in COVID-19. Study context: T cells, B-cell-depleted T cells, or PBMCs provided the cDNA or gDNA that served as material.

The CDR3 has 12 amino acids. V lost 0 bases and J lost 6, with 6 bases in between. Germline CDR1 and CDR2: SEHNR and FQNEAQ (reference sequence). Generated by immunoSEQ multiplex PCR, the TCRdb table keeps only in-frame clones and is missing some. The table shows 40,000 or so clones, with around 84% occurring only once. The chain couples TRBV7-9 to TRBJ2-7; D not certain. The TCR originated in a human donor in a cohort sampled during active COVID-19. The sequenced sample was peripheral blood. CDR3 loop: CASSLARGEQYF. In DNA form, the CDR3 reads TGTGCCAGCAGCTTAGCGCGTGGCGAGCAGTACTTC.